Listed below are T cell receptor beta chains from one sample, sequenced in a study of blood T cell repertoires in COVID-19. Sequenced by immunoSEQ multiplex PCR; TCRdb stores in-frame clones only, minus some. The sample yields 310,000 or so clones, approximately 87% seen once. The material sequenced was peripheral blood. The source is a woman aged 45 to 65 with active or convalescent COVID-19. The CDR3 runs from the conserved cysteine through the conserved F or W. The order of the fields is CDR3 protein, CDR3 DNA, clone size, J gene, V gene, CDR3 length, D gene. The D gene is left open where the match is weak. The size field is filled for only some rows; it gives once, few, many or a size class.

CASSAMDRALQETQYF,TGTGCCAGCAGTGCGATGGACAGGGCACTTCAAGAGACCCAGTACTTC,NA,TRBJ2-5,TRBV25-1,16,TRBD1
CSASRWARNTEAFF,TGCAGTGCTAGTCGCTGGGCGCGGAACACTGAAGCTTTCTTT,few,TRBJ1-1,TRBV20-1,14,NA
CASSSTGGTGELFF,TGTGCCAGCAGCTCGACAGGGGGAACCGGGGAGCTGTTTTTT,NA,TRBJ2-2,TRBV7-6,14,TRBD1
CASSFQGSQETQYF,TGTGCCAGCAGTTTCCAGGGATCCCAAGAGACCCAGTACTTC,NA,TRBJ2-5,TRBV27,14,NA
CASSLFGPRTTGELFF,TGTGCCAGCAGCTTATTTGGTCCCAGGACAACCGGGGAGCTGTTTTTT,NA,TRBJ2-2,TRBV7-3,16,NA
CASSLLGQGPNQPQHF,TGTGCCAGCAGTCTCTTGGGACAGGGGCCTAATCAGCCCCAGCATTTT,NA,TRBJ1-5,TRBV27,16,TRBD1
CASSLSPGTAYEQYF,TGTGCCAGCAGTTTATCACCGGGGACAGCCTACGAGCAGTACTTC,NA,TRBJ2-7,TRBV27,15,TRBD1
CASAGGAEAFF,TGCGCCAGCGCAGGCGGGGCTGAAGCTTTCTTT,NA,TRBJ1-1,TRBV10-2,11,NA
CASSGATGGANTEAFF,TGTGCCAGTAGTGGGGCGACAGGGGGCGCGAACACTGAAGCTTTCTTT,NA,TRBJ1-1,TRBV19,16,TRBD1
CASSPGQGNGYTF,TGTGCCAGCAGCCCGGGACAGGGGAATGGCTACACCTTC,NA,TRBJ1-2,TRBV28,13,TRBD1
CASSPTGTGLNTEAFF,TGTGCCAGCAGCCCGACCGGGACAGGGTTGAACACTGAAGCTTTCTTT,NA,TRBJ1-1,TRBV7-8,16,TRBD1
CASSLVPGTNTDTQYF,TGTGCCAGCAGCTTAGTCCCAGGGACTAACACAGATACGCAGTATTTT,NA,TRBJ2-3,TRBV7-2,16,TRBD2
CASSQGIAGQETQYF,TGTGCCAGCAGCCAGGGAATAGCGGGTCAAGAGACCCAGTACTTC,NA,TRBJ2-5,TRBV11-2,15,TRBD2
CAAQGLENSPLHF,TGTGCAGCACAGGGCCTCGAGAATTCACCCCTCCACTTT,NA,TRBJ1-6,TRBV2,13,NA
CASSRYGGYQETQYF,TGTGCCAGCAGCCGCTACGGGGGTTACCAAGAGACCCAGTACTTC,once,TRBJ2-5,TRBV7-6,15,NA
CASSTGTGRGLQHF,TGTGCCAGCAGTACCGGGACAGGGCGGGGGCTCCAGCATTTT,NA,TRBJ1-5,TRBV6-5,14,TRBD1
CACWAGESTDTQYF,TGTGCCTGCTGGGCAGGGGAAAGCACAGATACGCAGTATTTT,NA,TRBJ2-3,TRBV30,14,NA
CASSRGTGGEGGYTF,TGTGCCAGCAGCCGCGGGACAGGGGGCGAAGGCGGCTACACCTTC,NA,TRBJ1-2,TRBV3-1/TRBV3-2,15,TRBD1
CASSLGSRVYTGELFF,TGTGCCAGCAGCTTGGGATCCCGGGTCTACACCGGGGAGCTGTTTTTT,NA,TRBJ2-2,TRBV5-4,16,NA
CASMGGRDNSPLHF,TGTGCCAGCATGGGGGGGAGGGACAATTCACCCCTCCACTTT,NA,TRBJ1-6,TRBV6-6,14,NA
CASSFSKGNGYTF,TGTGCCAGCAGCTTTAGCAAGGGGAATGGCTACACCTTC,NA,TRBJ1-2,TRBV7-9,13,NA
CASSQGRAYNEQFF,TGCGCCAGCAGCCAGGGGAGGGCCTACAATGAGCAGTTCTTC,NA,TRBJ2-1,TRBV4-3,14,TRBD2
CASSQDKPDTQYF,TGTGCCAGCAGCCAAGATAAGCCAGATACGCAGTATTTT,NA,TRBJ2-3,TRBV4-2,13,NA
CASRPRDDTEAFF,TGCGCCAGCCGCCCGAGGGATGACACTGAAGCTTTCTTT,NA,TRBJ1-1,TRBV5-1,13,NA
CASSPNSPGSRTDTQYF,TGTGCCAGCTCACCAAATAGTCCCGGGAGCCGCACAGATACGCAGTATTTT,many,TRBJ2-3,TRBV18,17,NA
CAWSVQYEQYF,TGTGCCTGGAGTGTACAGTACGAGCAGTACTTC,NA,TRBJ2-7,TRBV30,11,NA
CASSSTSWETQYF,TGTGCCAGTAGTAGCACTAGCTGGGAGACCCAGTACTTC,NA,TRBJ2-5,TRBV19,13,NA
CASTQQGAQADTQYF,TGCGCCAGCACTCAACAGGGGGCGCAAGCAGATACGCAGTATTTT,NA,TRBJ2-3,TRBV4-1,15,TRBD1
CASSQAAGGPTGELFF,TGTGCCAGCAGCCAAGCAGCGGGGGGGCCCACCGGGGAGCTGTTTTTT,NA,TRBJ2-2,TRBV16,16,TRBD2
CASTRDSVNYGYTF,TGTGCCAGCACACGGGACAGCGTCAACTATGGCTACACCTTC,NA,TRBJ1-2,TRBV21-1,14,NA
CASSLNGRYGYTF,TGTGCCAGCAGCTTAAACGGTCGGTATGGCTACACCTTC,NA,TRBJ1-2,TRBV11-2,13,NA
CASRLTGGINSPLHF,TGTGCCAGCAGGCTAACAGGGGGCATTAATTCACCCCTCCACTTT,NA,TRBJ1-6,TRBV5-4,15,TRBD1
CASSEGQGSYGYTF,TGTGCCAGCAGCGAGGGACAGGGGAGCTATGGCTACACCTTC,NA,TRBJ1-2,TRBV5-4,14,TRBD1
CASSTRGPRGGYTF,TGTGCCAGCAGTACCAGGGGGCCCAGGGGTGGCTACACCTTC,NA,TRBJ1-2,TRBV6-5,14,TRBD1
CASSPNAGYGDTIYF,TGTGCCAGCAGCCCTAACGCCGGGTACGGTGACACCATATATTTT,NA,TRBJ1-3,TRBV11-2,15,NA
CASSYRGSGANVLTF,TGTGCCAGCAGTTACAGGGGCTCTGGGGCCAACGTCCTGACTTTC,NA,TRBJ2-6,TRBV6-5,15,NA
CASSNIRRGAIYSNQPQHF,TGTGCCAGCAGCAATATTCGACGGGGTGCAATTTATAGCAATCAGCCCCAGCATTTT,NA,TRBJ1-5,TRBV3-1/TRBV3-2,19,NA
CASSPPVTRRETQYF,TGTGCCAGCTCACCACCCGTAACTAGACGGGAGACCCAGTACTTC,NA,TRBJ2-5,TRBV18,15,NA
CAWSDRQGAAYGYTF,TGTGCCTGGAGCGATAGACAGGGGGCCGCTTATGGCTACACCTTC,once,TRBJ1-2,TRBV30,15,TRBD1
CAWTISERVGYTF,TGTGCCTGGACCATCTCTGAGAGGGTTGGCTACACCTTC,NA,TRBJ1-2,TRBV30,13,NA
CASSPGQPNYGYTF,TGTGCCAGCAGCCCCGGACAACCAAACTATGGCTACACCTTC,few,TRBJ1-2,TRBV28,14,NA
CAISPGLAGGQETQYF,TGTGCCATCAGTCCCGGACTAGCGGGAGGGCAAGAGACCCAGTACTTC,NA,TRBJ2-5,TRBV10-3,16,TRBD2
CASSLGVVANEKLFF,TGTGCCAGCAGCTTAGGGGTTGTAGCTAATGAAAAACTGTTTTTT,NA,TRBJ1-4,TRBV13,15,NA
CSAGQGRNTEAFF,TGCAGCGCGGGACAGGGTAGGAACACTGAAGCTTTCTTT,NA,TRBJ1-1,TRBV29-1,13,TRBD1
CASSSLLGQFLNTGELFF,TGTGCCAGCAGTTCTCTCCTTGGACAGTTCTTGAACACCGGGGAGCTGTTTTTT,NA,TRBJ2-2,TRBV5-4,18,NA
CASTPEGLMKHTQYF,TGTGCCAGCACCCCCGAGGGACTCATGAAACATACGCAGTATTTT,NA,TRBJ2-3,TRBV2,15,NA
CASSLQGLGGYTF,TGTGCCAGCAGCTTGCAGGGACTGGGAGGCTACACCTTC,NA,TRBJ1-2,TRBV5-5,13,NA
CASSLTLLTSGRASGELFF,TGTGCCAGCAGCTTAACCCTCCTGACTAGCGGGAGGGCTAGCGGGGAGCTGTTTTTT,once,TRBJ2-2,TRBV7-3,19,TRBD2
CASSLGRKSTDTQYF,TGCGCCAGCAGCTTGGGCAGGAAGAGCACAGATACGCAGTATTTT,NA,TRBJ2-3,TRBV5-1,15,NA
CASSGERQGIGYTF,TGTGCCAGCAGTGGTGAGCGACAGGGGATTGGCTACACCTTC,NA,TRBJ1-2,TRBV2,14,TRBD1